What follows are 30 T cell receptor beta chains derived from one specimen sequenced in a study of follicular helper T cells after annual influenza vaccination. Time point here: 2013-2014 season, 7 days after vaccination. Sequencing used immunoSEQ multiplex PCR; TCRdb keeps in-frame clones, though not all of them. The data hold about 10,000 clones, with approximately 84% observed a single time. The sample in question was CXCR5- memory CD4+ T cells sorted from blood, obtained 7 days after influenza vaccination. All receptors come from an adult who received the influenza vaccine.

The V gene is TRBV6-6, the J gene TRBJ1-2; D not certain. The CDR3 has 11 amino acids. The germline CDR1 and CDR2 sequences are MNHNY and SVGAGI (reference sequence). V was pared by 10 bases and J by 4 bases, with 10 bases between. CDR3 region: CANADLYGYTF. For the CDR3, the DNA is TGTGCCAACGCAGACCTCTATGGCTACACCTTC.

The chain employs TRBV11-2 and TRBJ2-2; a possible D gene is TRBD2 (5 bases). The CDR3 extends over 17 amino acids. Trimming left V 2 bases short and J 1 base short, with 14 bases between. Germline V lookup: CDR1 SGHAT, CDR2 FQNNGV. Here the CDR3 reads CASSLFRGRKNTGELFF. The CDR3 DNA reads TGTGCCAGCAGCTTATTTCGGGGTCGTAAGAACACCGGGGAGCTGTTTTTT.

This clone was seen more than once but under ten times. The chain couples TRBV28 to TRBJ2-7; D is undetermined. The V end was cut by 2 bases, the J end by 3 bases, with 14 bases between. The germline CDR1 and CDR2 sequences are MDHEN and SYDVKM. This CDR3 is built from 15 residues. Written as DNA, the CDR3 is TGTGCCAGCAGTTTAACGGGTCAGCATGGCTACGAGCAGTACTTC. This gives the protein CASSLTGQHGYEQYF.

The chain uses TRBV10-3 and TRBJ2-1; tentatively, D is TRBD2 (6 bases). CDR3 length: 18 residues. Germline CDR1 reads ENHRY; CDR2 reads SYGVKD. V dropped 8 bases and J dropped 4 bases, with 27 bases sitting between them. CDR3 nucleotides: TGTGCCATCTGGCCAGGAACCGGGACTGTCTTATCGTACAATGAGCAGTTCTTC. Translation: CAIWPGTGTVLSYNEQFF.

This clone was picked up one time. This chain uses TRBV9 with TRBJ2-1, with 8 bases matching TRBD1. The V and J ends lost 5 bases and 7 bases, in that order; junction bases with no gene match: 8. The CDR3 has 14 amino acids. Per germline, CDR1 SGDLS and CDR2 YYNGEE. CDR3 amino acids: CASRGTGRYNEQFF. CDR3 DNA: TGTGCCAGCAGGGGGACAGGTAGGTATAATGAGCAGTTCTTC.

Details on this clone: The germline gene is not matched at one end of the junction; a read error may be the cause. The chain is built from TRBV4-1 and TRBJ2-7; 7 bases are shared with TRBD1. Germline assignment: CDR1 MGHRA and CDR2 YSYEKL. The CDR3 sequence is 14 residues long. The CDR3 spells CASSQGDREYEQYF. CDR3 bases: TGTGCCAGCAGCCAAGGAGACAGGGAGTACGAGCAGTACTTC.

The V and J genes are TRBV5-1 and TRBJ2-1, with TRBD1 matching over 8 bases. V lost 4 bases and J lost 8; bases outside the gene matches: 11. This CDR3 region has 15 residues. Germline V lookup: CDR1 SGHRS, CDR2 YFSETQ. The CDR3 region has the DNA TGCGCCAGCAGCCACGGGACAGGAGGTACGCATGAGCAGTTCTTC. As protein: CASSHGTGGTHEQFF.

The chain recombines TRBV4-3 with TRBJ2-1; D is ambiguous. The V and J ends lost 0 bases and 3 bases respectively, with 6 bases between them. Germline V CDR1 and CDR2: LGHNA, YSLEER. The CDR3 runs to 14 residues. CDR3 coding DNA: TGCGCCAGCAGCCAAGATACGCGCTACAATGAGCAGTTCTTC. Amino acids: CASSQDTRYNEQFF.

The V call is TRBV5-1, the J call TRBJ2-2; 9 bases fit TRBD2. Losses at the gene ends were 4 bases for V and 6 bases for J; bases not matched to a gene: 7. The CDR3 loop spans 15 amino acids. The germline CDR1 and CDR2 sequences are SGHRS and YFSETQ. CDR3: CASSPGTSQPGELFF. The CDR3 DNA sequence: TGCGCCAGCAGCCCGGGGACTAGCCAACCCGGGGAGCTGTTTTTT.

The chain joins TRBV20-1 to TRBJ2-7, with D tentatively TRBD1 (5 bases). Germline V gives CDR1 DFQATT, CDR2 SNEGSKA (reference sequence). The CDR3 length is 11 residues. V gave up 7 bases and J gave up 2 bases, with 9 bases separating them. The CDR3 DNA sequence: TGCAGTGTACAGGAGCCCTACGAGCAGTACTTC. Encoded protein: CSVQEPYEQYF.

The rearrangement uses TRBV6-5 and TRBJ2-7; D may be TRBD1 (6 bases). This CDR3 has 13 amino acids. V was cut by 6 bases and J by 4 bases, with 13 bases left in between. CDR1 and CDR2 (germline): MNHEY, SVGAGI. CDR3 bases: TGTGCCAGCAGACCAGGGGTCGGGTACGAGCAGTACTTC. Encoded protein: CASRPGVGYEQYF.

The rearrangement links TRBV2 to TRBJ1-5; 12 bases are a match to TRBD1. J was trimmed by 7 bases and V by 2 bases; bases with no gene match: 6. Germline values: CDR1 SNHLY, CDR2 FYNNEI. The CDR3 spans 16 residues. The CDR3 region has the DNA TGTGCCAGCAGTGAAACGGGACAGGGGGCCTGGCAGCCCCAGCATTTT. Protein product: CASSETGQGAWQPQHF.

This chain uses TRBV7-9 with TRBJ2-1; 9 positions match TRBD2. CDR1 and CDR2 (germline): SEHNR, FQNEAQ (reference sequence). This CDR3 has 15 amino acids. The junction had 6 bases not matched to a gene; V was cut back by 2 bases and J by 7 bases. CDR3 nucleotides: TGTGCCAGCAGCTTATCCGGCGGGAGGGGAAATGAGCAGTTCTTC. The encoded protein is CASSLSGGRGNEQFF.

This clone was seen a few times. This rearrangement joins TRBV28 to TRBJ1-2; maybe TRBD1 (5 bases). This CDR3 spans 14 amino acids. V dropped 4 bases and J dropped 4 bases, with 13 bases sitting between them. Germline V gene sequence: CDR1 MDHEN, CDR2 SYDVKM. CDR3 loop: CASSYNRGAYGYTF. In DNA form, the CDR3 reads TGTGCCAGCAGTTATAATAGGGGCGCCTATGGCTACACCTTC.

The V gene is TRBV28, the J gene TRBJ2-5; 7 nucleotides line up with TRBD2. The CDR3 consists of 15 residues. V trimming: 3 bases; J trimming: 2 bases; junction bases outside the gene matches: 6. Germline V gene data show CDR1 as MDHEN and CDR2 as SYDVKM. The CDR3: CASSLGGRGQETQYF. The CDR3 nucleotides are TGTGCCAGCAGTTTGGGCGGGAGAGGGCAAGAGACCCAGTACTTC.

J is TRBJ2-5 and V is TRBV29-1, with D perhaps given as TRBD1 or TRBD2 (5 bases each). The CDR3 is 14 residues long. Trimming stripped 3 bases from V and 5 bases from J, with 16 bases between. The germline V gene has CDR1 SQVTM and CDR2 ANQGSEA. The CDR3 loop is CSVEGRAPGETQYF. The CDR3 bases are TGCAGCGTTGAGGGGCGGGCCCCCGGGGAGACCCAGTACTTC.

This clone was seen once. The CDR3 DNA reads as TGTGCCAGCCTATTCGGGGGCGCGAACACCGGGGAGCTGTTTTTT. This sequence encodes CASLFGGANTGELFF. The chain couples TRBV5-5 to TRBJ2-2; either TRBD1 or TRBD2 may supply D (6 bases each). V lost 7 bases and J 0 bases, leaving 13 bases between the germline ends. Germline-derived CDR1 and CDR2 are SGHKS and YYEKEE (reference sequence). This CDR3 spans 15 amino acids.

V and J are TRBV5-1 and TRBJ2-5; 7 nucleotides align to TRBD1. This CDR3 comprises 14 residues. V was clipped by 4 bases and J by 4 bases; unmatched bases: 7. In germline, CDR1 is SGHRS, CDR2 YFSETQ. CDR3 sequence: CASSARTGGETQYF. The CDR3 DNA sequence: TGCGCCAGCAGCGCCCGGACAGGCGGAGAGACCCAGTACTTC.

J is TRBJ1-4 and V is TRBV7-2; D unclear. Germline V gene data show CDR1 as SGHTA and CDR2 as FQGNSA. With 5 bases removed from V and 0 bases from J, the gap between germline ends came to 22 bases. The CDR3 is 19 residues long. The CDR3 spells CASSPTAANPAATNEKLFF. In nucleotides, the CDR3 is TGTGCCAGCAGCCCCACGGCGGCCAACCCGGCGGCAACTAATGAAAAACTGTTTTTT. The full variable domain, completed using reference TRBV7-2 and TRBJ1-4, is GAGVSQSPSNKVTEKGKDVELRCDPISGHTALYWYRQSLGQGLEFLIYFQGNSAPDKSGLPSDRFSAERTGGSVSTLTIQRTQQEDSAVYLCASSPTAANPAATNEKLFFGSGTQLSVL.

The gene calls are TRBV5-1 and TRBJ1-4; 8 bases agree with TRBD1. The CDR3 is 14 amino acids. CDR1 is SGHRS, CDR2 YFSETQ, per germline. Germline trimming cut 0 bases from V and 8 bases from J; bases unmatched to any gene: 3. CDR3 region: CASSLAGGWEKLFF. The CDR3 DNA reads as TGCGCCAGCAGCTTGGCAGGGGGCTGGGAAAAACTGTTTTTT.

This clone has more than one count but fewer than ten. CDR3 sequence: CASSFDGSSNQPQHF. For the CDR3, the DNA is TGCGCCAGCAGCTTTGATGGGTCGAGCAATCAGCCCCAGCATTTT. The V gene is TRBV5-1, the J gene TRBJ1-5; D unresolved. The CDR3 has 15 residues. CDR1 SGHRS and CDR2 YFSETQ come from the germline V gene. Trimming stripped 2 bases from V and 1 base from J, with 10 bases between.

The chain is built from TRBV5-6 and TRBJ2-7; D may match TRBD1 or TRBD2 (5 bases each). Trimming left V 0 bases short and J 2 bases short, with 15 bases between. The germline CDR1 and CDR2 sequences are SGHDT and YYEEEE. There are 16 residues in the CDR3. The CDR3 region has the DNA TGTGCCAGCAGCTTGGCCATGGGGGATTCTACCTACGAGCAGTACTTC. It is translated as CASSLAMGDSTYEQYF.

The V call is TRBV2, the J call TRBJ1-5; D ambiguous. V lost 7 bases and J lost 6, with 10 bases in between. Per germline, CDR1 SNHLY and CDR2 FYNNEI. The CDR3 loop spans 12 amino acids. In nucleotides, the CDR3 is TGTGCCAGCACGTGGGGAGGTCAGCCCCAGCATTTT. This gives the protein CASTWGGQPQHF.

This rearrangement joins TRBV7-9 to TRBJ1-4; a weak D match, TRBD1 (6 bases). This CDR3 comprises 14 residues. Germline lookup yields CDR1 SEHNR and CDR2 FQNEAQ (reference sequence). With 5 bases removed from V and 7 bases from J, the gap between germline ends came to 14 bases. The CDR3 DNA reads as TGTGCCAGCAGCGTCCGGGACACGGGTGAAAAACTGTTTTTT. Encoded protein: CASSVRDTGEKLFF.

V and J are TRBV2 and TRBJ2-3; 7 bases align to TRBD1. Germline V gene lookup returns CDR1 SNHLY and CDR2 FYNNEI. CDR3 length equals 13 residues. V was clipped by 7 bases and J by 4 bases; unmatched bases: 5. The CDR3 reads CASKGGWADTQYF. The CDR3, as DNA: TGTGCCAGCAAAGGGGGCTGGGCAGATACGCAGTATTTT.

V is TRBV25-1 and J is TRBJ2-5, with 7 bases aligning to TRBD2. Germline CDR1 and CDR2: MGHDK and SYGVNS. V shed 7 bases, J shed 6 bases, and the junction held 8 bases outside the gene matches. The CDR3 contains 13 residues. DNA of the CDR3: TGTGCCAGCACCTCGAGCGGGGTGAAGACCCAGTACTTC. Protein product: CASTSSGVKTQYF. Full variable domain (missing parts from reference TRBV25-1 and TRBJ2-5): EADIYQTPRYLVIGTGKKITLECSQTMGHDKMYWYQQDPGMELHLIHYSYGVNSTEKGDLSSESTVSRIRTEHFPLTLESARPSHTSQYLCASTSSGVKTQYFGPGTRLLVL.

This chain joins TRBV7-2 and TRBJ1-6; TRBD1 agrees at 10 bases. Germline CDR1 reads SGHTA; CDR2 reads FQGNSA. The ends lost 0 bases at V and 9 bases at J; junction bases unmatched: 8. CDR3 length: 17 amino acids. CDR3 nucleotide sequence: TGTGCCAGCAGCTTAGCCTATACGGGACAGGGGAGTTCACCCCTCCACTTT. This gives the protein CASSLAYTGQGSSPLHF.

The chain combines TRBV18 with TRBJ1-5, with D unclear. Trimming pared 2 bases from V and 4 bases from J, leaving 15 bases between. Germline CDR1 reads KGHSH; CDR2 reads LQKENI. The CDR3 has 16 residues. For the CDR3, the DNA is TGTGCCAGCTCACCAGGCGAGGGAGGGAGAAATCAGCCCCAGCATTTT. Translating gives CASSPGEGGRNQPQHF. Drawing the rest from reference TRBV18 and TRBJ1-5, the complete variable domain is NAGVMQNPRHLVRRRGQEARLRCSPMKGHSHVYWYRQLPEEGLKFMVYLQKENIIDESGMPKERFSAEFPKEGPSILRIQQVVRGDSAAYFCASSPGEGGRNQPQHFGDGTRLSIL.

V usage is TRBV28 and J usage is TRBJ1-2; 10 positions agree with TRBD1. Germline CDR1 MDHEN, CDR2 SYDVKM. CDR3 length: 16 amino acids. The ends lost 6 bases at V and 1 base at J; junction bases unmatched: 8. The CDR3 DNA reads as TGTGCCAGCAGCTCGGGGACAGGGGACGGTAACTATGGCTACACCTTC. Translating it yields CASSSGTGDGNYGYTF.

The table lists this clone with a few counts. The chain has TRBV10-2 and TRBJ2-7; 7 bases align to TRBD1. CDR3 size: 14 residues. Per germline, CDR1 WSHSY and CDR2 SAAADI. With V trimmed by 5 bases and J by 2 bases, 6 bases remained unmatched. CDR3 nucleotide sequence: TGCGCCAGCAGTCTACAGGGGACAACCTACGAGCAGTACTTC. Translating gives CASSLQGTTYEQYF.